Listed here is a single T cell receptor (beta chain). Distinct nucleotide sequences in the sample also encode this CDR3. This entry comes from a study of blood T cell repertoires in COVID-19. As for the study in general: Researchers got acute and convalescent COVID-19 samples from the United States, Italy and Spain. T cells, B-cell-depleted T cells, or PBMCs supplied cDNA or gDNA.

Original data processing: It was from reference gene primer amplification that nucleated cell counts were estimated. The method was immunoSEQ multiplex PCR; TCRdb's version includes in-frame clones alone and lacks a portion of them. That table furnishes V, J and clone size, whereas the DNA furnished D and trimming. The sample has some 160,000 clones, approximately 88% seen once. Germline V gene sequence: CDR1 SGHTA, CDR2 FQGTGA. This CDR3 contains 13 residues. The V end lost 3 bases, the J end lost 1 base, and 6 bases lay between the germline ends. The clonotype comes from a man in his 60s with acute or convalescent COVID-19. Sequenced material: peripheral blood. V usage is TRBV7-3 and J usage is TRBJ1-1; TRBD1 might be the D (5 bases). In DNA form, the CDR3 reads TGTGCCAGCAGCTTGACAGCGAACACTGAAGCTTTCTTT. This gives the protein CASSLTANTEAFF.